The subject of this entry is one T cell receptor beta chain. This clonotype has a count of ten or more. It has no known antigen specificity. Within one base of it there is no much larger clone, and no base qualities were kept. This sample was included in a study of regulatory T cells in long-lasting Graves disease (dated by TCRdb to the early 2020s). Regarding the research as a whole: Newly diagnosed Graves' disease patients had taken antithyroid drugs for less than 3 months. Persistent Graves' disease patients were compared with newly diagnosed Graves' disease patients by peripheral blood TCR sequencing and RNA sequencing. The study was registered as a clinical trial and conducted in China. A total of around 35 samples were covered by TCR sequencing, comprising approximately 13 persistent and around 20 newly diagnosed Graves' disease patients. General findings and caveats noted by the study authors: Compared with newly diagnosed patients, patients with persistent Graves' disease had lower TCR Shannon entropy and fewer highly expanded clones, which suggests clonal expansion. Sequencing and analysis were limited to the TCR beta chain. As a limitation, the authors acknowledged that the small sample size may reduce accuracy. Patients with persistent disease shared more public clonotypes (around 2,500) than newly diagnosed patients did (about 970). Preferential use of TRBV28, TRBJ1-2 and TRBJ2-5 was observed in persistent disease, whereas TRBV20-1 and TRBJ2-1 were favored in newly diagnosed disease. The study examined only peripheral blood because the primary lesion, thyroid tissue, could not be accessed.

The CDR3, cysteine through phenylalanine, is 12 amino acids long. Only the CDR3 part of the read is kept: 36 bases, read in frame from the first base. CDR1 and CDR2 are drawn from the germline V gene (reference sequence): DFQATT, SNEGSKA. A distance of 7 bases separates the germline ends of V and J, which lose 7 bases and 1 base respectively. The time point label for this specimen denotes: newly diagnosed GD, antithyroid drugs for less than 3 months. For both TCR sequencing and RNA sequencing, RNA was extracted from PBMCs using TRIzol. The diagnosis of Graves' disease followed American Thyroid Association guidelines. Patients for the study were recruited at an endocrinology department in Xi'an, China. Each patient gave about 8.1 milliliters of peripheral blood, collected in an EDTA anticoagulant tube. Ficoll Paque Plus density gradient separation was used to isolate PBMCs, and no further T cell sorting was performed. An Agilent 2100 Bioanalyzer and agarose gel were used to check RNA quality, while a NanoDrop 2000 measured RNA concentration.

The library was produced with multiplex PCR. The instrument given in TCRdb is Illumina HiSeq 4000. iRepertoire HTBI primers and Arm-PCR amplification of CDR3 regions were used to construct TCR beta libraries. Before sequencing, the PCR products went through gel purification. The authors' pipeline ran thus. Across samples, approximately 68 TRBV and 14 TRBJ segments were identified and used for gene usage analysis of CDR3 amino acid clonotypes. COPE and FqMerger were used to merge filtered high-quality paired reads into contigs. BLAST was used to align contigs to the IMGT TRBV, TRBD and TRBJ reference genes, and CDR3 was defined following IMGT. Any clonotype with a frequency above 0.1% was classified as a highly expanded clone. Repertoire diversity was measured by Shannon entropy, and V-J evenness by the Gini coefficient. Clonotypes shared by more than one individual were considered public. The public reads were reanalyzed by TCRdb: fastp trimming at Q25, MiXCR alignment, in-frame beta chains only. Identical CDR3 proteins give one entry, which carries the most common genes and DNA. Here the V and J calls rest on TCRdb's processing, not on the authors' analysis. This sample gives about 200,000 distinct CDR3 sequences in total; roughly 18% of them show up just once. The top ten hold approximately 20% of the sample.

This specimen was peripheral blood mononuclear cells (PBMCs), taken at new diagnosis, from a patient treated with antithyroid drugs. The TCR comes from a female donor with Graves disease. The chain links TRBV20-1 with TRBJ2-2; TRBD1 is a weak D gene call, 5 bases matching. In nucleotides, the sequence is TGCAGTGTTACAGGGAACACCGGGGAGCTGTTTTTT. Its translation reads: CSVTGNTGELFF.